A selection of T cell receptor beta chains follows, all from one sample in a study of cytomegalovirus exposure and HLA in healthy donors. Profiled with immunoSEQ multiplex PCR; TCRdb holds only in-frame clones, not every one. In the table there are 100,000 to 150,000 clones, approximately 85% of which are singletons. Source material: PBMCs. The receptors were sampled from a boy younger than 18 in good health and CMV-seronegative. CDR3s include the opening cysteine and the closing phenylalanine or tryptophan. Fields, in order: V gene, J gene, CDR3 protein.

V gene: TRBV6-1; J gene: TRBJ1-4; CDR3 protein: CASSELREKLFF
V gene: TRBV7-2; J gene: TRBJ2-5; CDR3 protein: CASSPHRDPETQYF
V gene: TRBV7-9; J gene: TRBJ2-5; CDR3 protein: CASSPELAKETQYF
V gene: TRBV4-3; J gene: TRBJ2-7; CDR3 protein: CASSQVTSGIYEQYF
V gene: TRBV5-1; J gene: TRBJ2-3; CDR3 protein: CASSLDSGTDTQYF
V gene: TRBV27; J gene: TRBJ2-7; CDR3 protein: CASKPSDRESYEQYF
V gene: TRBV6-5; J gene: TRBJ2-7; CDR3 protein: CASSYPPSEQYF
V gene: TRBV6-4; J gene: TRBJ1-5; CDR3 protein: CASSGTGRGSDSNQPQHF
V gene: TRBV2; J gene: TRBJ1-2; CDR3 protein: CASRNRAQGSRYTF
V gene: TRBV6-5; J gene: TRBJ1-2; CDR3 protein: CASSFSGQGYYGYTF
V gene: TRBV6-5; J gene: TRBJ2-4; CDR3 protein: CASTAGTGGIQYF
V gene: TRBV15; J gene: TRBJ1-1; CDR3 protein: CATSRGAGPKLEAFF
V gene: TRBV29-1; J gene: TRBJ1-2; CDR3 protein: CSVANRANYGYTF
V gene: TRBV7-9; J gene: TRBJ1-4; CDR3 protein: CASSLVRGTNEKLFF
V gene: TRBV19; J gene: TRBJ1-2; CDR3 protein: CASSGQNYGYTF
V gene: TRBV7-9; J gene: TRBJ1-2; CDR3 protein: CASSKGTSNYGYTF
V gene: TRBV7-2; J gene: TRBJ2-1; CDR3 protein: CASSSAGTQVNNEQFF
V gene: TRBV20-1; J gene: TRBJ2-3; CDR3 protein: CSASATDTQYF